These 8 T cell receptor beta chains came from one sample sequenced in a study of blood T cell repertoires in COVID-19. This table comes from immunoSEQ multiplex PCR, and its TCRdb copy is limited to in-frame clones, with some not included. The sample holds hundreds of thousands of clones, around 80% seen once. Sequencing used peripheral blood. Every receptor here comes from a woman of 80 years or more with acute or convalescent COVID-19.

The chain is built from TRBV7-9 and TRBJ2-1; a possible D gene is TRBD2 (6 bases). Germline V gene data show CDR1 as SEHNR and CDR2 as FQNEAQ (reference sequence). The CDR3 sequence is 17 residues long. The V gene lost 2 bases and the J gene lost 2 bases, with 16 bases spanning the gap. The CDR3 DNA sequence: TGTGCCAGCAGCTTAATGGGCTCCGCTAGCGCCTACAATGAGCAGTTCTTC. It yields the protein CASSLMGSASAYNEQFF.

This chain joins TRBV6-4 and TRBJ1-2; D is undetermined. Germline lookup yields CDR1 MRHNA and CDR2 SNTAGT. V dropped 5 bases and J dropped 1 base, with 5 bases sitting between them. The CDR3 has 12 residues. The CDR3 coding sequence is TGTGCCAGCAGTCTCTATAACTATGGCTACACCTTC. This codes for CASSLYNYGYTF.

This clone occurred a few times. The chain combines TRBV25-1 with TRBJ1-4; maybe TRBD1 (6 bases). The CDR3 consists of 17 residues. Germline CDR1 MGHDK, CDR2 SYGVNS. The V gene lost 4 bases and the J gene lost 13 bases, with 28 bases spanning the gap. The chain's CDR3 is CASSADEPGTRADRLFF. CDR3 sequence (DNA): TGTGCCAGCAGTGCGGACGAGCCCGGGACAAGGGCAGATAGACTGTTTTTT.

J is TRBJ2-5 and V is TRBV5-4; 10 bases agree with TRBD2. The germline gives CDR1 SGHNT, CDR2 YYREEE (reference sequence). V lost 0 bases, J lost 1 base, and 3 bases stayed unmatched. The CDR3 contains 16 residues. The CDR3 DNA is TGTGCCAGCAGCTTGGGGATAGCGGGGGGCCAAGAGACCCAGTACTTC. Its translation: CASSLGIAGGQETQYF.

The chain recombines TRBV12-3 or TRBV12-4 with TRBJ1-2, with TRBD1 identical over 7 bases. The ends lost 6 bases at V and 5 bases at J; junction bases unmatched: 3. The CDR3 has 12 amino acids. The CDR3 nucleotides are TGTGCCAGCAGCGAACAGGGGTATGGCTACACCTTC. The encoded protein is CASSEQGYGYTF.

Written as DNA, the CDR3 is TGTGCCAGCAGTGGGGGAGGGTGGAAAGCTTTCTTT. It is translated as CASSGGGWKAFF. The V and J genes are TRBV2 and TRBJ1-1, with D hard to call. Between the trimmed V and J ends, which lost 4 bases and 9 bases, there was a span of 12 bases. This CDR3 region has 12 residues. Germline assignment: CDR1 SNHLY and CDR2 FYNNEI.

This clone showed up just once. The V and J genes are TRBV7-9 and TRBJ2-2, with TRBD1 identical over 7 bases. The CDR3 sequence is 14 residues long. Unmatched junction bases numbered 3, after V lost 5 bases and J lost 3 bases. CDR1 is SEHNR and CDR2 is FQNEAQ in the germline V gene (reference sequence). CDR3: CASSPGQYTGELFF. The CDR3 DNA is TGTGCCAGCAGCCCGGGACAGTACACCGGGGAGCTGTTTTTT.

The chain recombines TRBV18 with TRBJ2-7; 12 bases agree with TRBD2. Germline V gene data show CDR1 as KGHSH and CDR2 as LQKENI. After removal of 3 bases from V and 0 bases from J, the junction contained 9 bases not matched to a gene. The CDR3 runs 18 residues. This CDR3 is CASSPRGASGRGSYEQYF. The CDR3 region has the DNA TGTGCCAGCTCACCGCGGGGGGCTAGCGGGAGGGGCTCCTACGAGCAGTACTTC. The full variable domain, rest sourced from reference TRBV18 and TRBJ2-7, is NAGVMQNPRHLVRRRGQEARLRCSPMKGHSHVYWYRQLPEEGLKFMVYLQKENIIDESGMPKERFSAEFPKEGPSILRIQQVVRGDSAAYFCASSPRGASGRGSYEQYFGPGTRLTVT.